These T cell receptor beta chains were read from a single sample in a study of blood T cell repertoires in COVID-19. TCRdb's copy holds only in-frame clones and misses some; the assay was immunoSEQ multiplex PCR. Here the sample spans about 80,000 clones, roughly 85% being singletons. Sequencing was carried out using peripheral blood. These receptors all come from a woman aged 80 or over with active or convalescent COVID-19. The CDR3 runs from the conserved cysteine through the conserved F or W. Fields, in order: V gene, D gene, J gene, clone size, CDR3 DNA, CDR3 protein. A D gene is named only where the DNA matches it firmly. Clone size is given for some rows only: seen once, a few or many times, or a class if the clone is expanded.

V: TRBV9; D: -; J: TRBJ1-2; size: many; DNA: TGTGCCAGCAGCGTAGATAGCAGCCCTAACTATGGCTACACCTTC; CDR3: CASSVDSSPNYGYTF
V: TRBV5-4; D: TRBD1; J: TRBJ1-4; size: -; DNA: TGTGCCAGCAGCTTGGGGGGACAGGGGGCGGATTATGAAAAACTGTTTTTT; CDR3: CASSLGGQGADYEKLFF
V: TRBV12-3/TRBV12-4; D: -; J: TRBJ1-1; size: -; DNA: TGTGCCAGCAGTTTATCCCCGGGGGCTGAAGCTTTCTTT; CDR3: CASSLSPGAEAFF
V: TRBV5-1; D: TRBD1; J: TRBJ2-5; size: -; DNA: TGCGCCAGCAGCTTGGCCCTGGGCAGGGGGCAAAGGGAGTACTTC; CDR3: CASSLALGRGQREYF
V: TRBV5-4; D: -; J: TRBJ1-4; size: few; DNA: TGTGCCAGCAGCTTGGGCCAGGTTAATGAAAAACTGTTTTTT; CDR3: CASSLGQVNEKLFF
V: TRBV9; D: -; J: TRBJ2-3; size: -; DNA: TGTGCCAGCAGCGTAAGCGGTCTCACAGATACGCAGTATTTT; CDR3: CASSVSGLTDTQYF
V: TRBV10-3; D: -; J: TRBJ2-7; size: few; DNA: TGTGCCATCAGTGACGTAGCCGGCGAGCAGTACTTC; CDR3: CAISDVAGEQYF
V: TRBV4-1; D: TRBD1; J: TRBJ2-7; size: -; DNA: TGCGCCAGCAGCCCTGGGACAGGGAATCGGAACGAGCAGTACTTC; CDR3: CASSPGTGNRNEQYF
V: TRBV5-6; D: -; J: TRBJ2-2; size: -; DNA: TGTGCCAGCAGCTTGGGCAGAACCGGGGAGCTGTTTTTT; CDR3: CASSLGRTGELFF
V: TRBV30; D: TRBD1; J: TRBJ1-2; size: -; DNA: TGTGCCTGGAGCGGGACAGGGAACTATGGCTACACCTTC; CDR3: CAWSGTGNYGYTF
V: TRBV2; D: -; J: TRBJ2-7; size: -; DNA: TGTGCCAGCAGTGAAGCGCTTGGCGGATACTACGAGCAGTACTTC; CDR3: CASSEALGGYYEQYF
V: TRBV28; D: -; J: TRBJ2-1; size: -; DNA: TGTGCCAGCAGTTCCCCGACAGTTCCCTCCTACAATGAGCAGTTCTTC; CDR3: CASSSPTVPSYNEQFF
V: TRBV7-2; D: -; J: TRBJ1-3; size: -; DNA: TGTGCCAGCAGCTTCTCCCCAGGGGCCGGAAACACCATATATTTT; CDR3: CASSFSPGAGNTIYF
V: TRBV13; D: -; J: TRBJ1-5; size: -; DNA: TGTGCCAGCAGCACCAGATATAGCAATCAGCCCCAGCATTTT; CDR3: CASSTRYSNQPQHF
V: TRBV28; D: -; J: TRBJ1-5; size: few; DNA: TGTGCCAGCAGCCGATTATTATCAACTACCCGACAGAAGAATCAGCCCCAGCATTTT; CDR3: CASSRLLSTTRQKNQPQHF
V: TRBV6-5; D: TRBD2; J: TRBJ2-1; size: -; DNA: TGTGCCAGCAAAGCCAGCGGGAGGGCCTACAATGAGCAGTTCTTC; CDR3: CASKASGRAYNEQFF
V: TRBV10-3; D: -; J: TRBJ1-1; size: once; DNA: TGTGCCATCAGGGATGGGACACCTCGGGGGGCTGAAGCTTTCTTT; CDR3: CAIRDGTPRGAEAFF
V: TRBV5-1; D: -; J: TRBJ2-7; size: -; DNA: TGCGCCAGCAGCCTCGCCGGCAGGGCCGGCTACGAGCAGTACTTC; CDR3: CASSLAGRAGYEQYF
V: TRBV4-3; D: TRBD2; J: TRBJ2-3; size: -; DNA: TGCGCCAGCAGCCAAGCCCCCCAGCGGGGGGCCGGGGATACGCAGTATTTT; CDR3: CASSQAPQRGAGDTQYF
V: TRBV7-2; D: TRBD2; J: TRBJ2-3; size: -; DNA: TGTGCCAGCAGCTTAGCTGGCGGGGGTCGTGGGCAGTATTTT; CDR3: CASSLAGGGRGQYF
V: TRBV21-1; D: -; J: TRBJ1-1; size: -; DNA: TGTGCCAGCAGCAAAGAGATGCAGCGGGCGGGGGTGTCTGAAGCTTTCTTT; CDR3: CASSKEMQRAGVSEAFF
V: TRBV29-1; D: -; J: TRBJ1-5; size: -; DNA: TGCAGCGTTGTGGACAGCCTCAATCAGCCCCAGCATTTT; CDR3: CSVVDSLNQPQHF
V: TRBV27; D: TRBD1; J: TRBJ2-3; size: few; DNA: TGTGCCAGCAGTTCCACCGGGACAGCAACAGATACGCAGTATTTT; CDR3: CASSSTGTATDTQYF
V: TRBV28; D: TRBD2; J: TRBJ2-7; size: -; DNA: TGTGCCAGCAGTTCGGGGACTAGCGGGATCTCCTACGAGCAGTACTTC; CDR3: CASSSGTSGISYEQYF
V: TRBV5-1; D: -; J: TRBJ2-7; size: -; DNA: TGCGCCAGCAGCCGGGGAGACAAGCAGTACTTC; CDR3: CASSRGDKQYF
V: TRBV11-2; D: TRBD1; J: TRBJ1-2; size: -; DNA: TGTGCCAGCAGCTTAGGACAGGGGGCGGTTGGCTACACCTTC; CDR3: CASSLGQGAVGYTF
V: TRBV7-2; D: -; J: TRBJ2-7; size: -; DNA: TGTGCCAGCAGCTTAGCAGGCAGGGCCCTCGGACCGCAGTACTTC; CDR3: CASSLAGRALGPQYF
V: TRBV6-5; D: TRBD2; J: TRBJ2-7; size: -; DNA: TGTGCCAGCAGTTACCGAGCGGGAGGCTACGAGCAGTACTTC; CDR3: CASSYRAGGYEQYF
V: TRBV25-1; D: TRBD2; J: TRBJ2-2; size: few; DNA: TGTGCCAGCAGCCCTCGGGGGGGCGCGAACACCGGGGAGCTGTTTTTT; CDR3: CASSPRGGANTGELFF
V: TRBV7-8; D: -; J: TRBJ1-4; size: -; DNA: TGTGCCAGCAGCTTTAGGAGGGGTGAAAAACTGTTTTTT; CDR3: CASSFRRGEKLFF
V: TRBV28; D: TRBD1; J: TRBJ2-1; size: -; DNA: TGTGCCAGCAGTTCCTCGGACAGGGGATATGAGCAGTTCTTC; CDR3: CASSSSDRGYEQFF
V: TRBV21-1; D: -; J: TRBJ2-3; size: -; DNA: TGTGCCAGCAGCAAAGCCCGACTAGCGGGAGGGCCATCAGATACGCAGTATTTT; CDR3: CASSKARLAGGPSDTQYF
V: TRBV10-3; D: -; J: TRBJ1-1; size: -; DNA: TGTGCCATCAGTGAGTGGGCAGCAAACACTGAAGCTTTCTTT; CDR3: CAISEWAANTEAFF
V: TRBV27; D: -; J: TRBJ2-1; size: -; DNA: TGTGCCAGCAGGCAGGATACCTACAATGAGCAGTTCTTC; CDR3: CASRQDTYNEQFF
V: TRBV3-1/TRBV3-2; D: -; J: TRBJ2-4; size: -; DNA: TGTGCCAGCAGCCAGGGCCGGGGTCAGTACTTC; CDR3: CASSQGRGQYF
V: TRBV19; D: TRBD1; J: TRBJ1-4; size: -; DNA: TGTGCCAGTAGTGTTACAGGGGGCTTCAATGAAAAACTGTTTTTT; CDR3: CASSVTGGFNEKLFF
V: TRBV5-4; D: -; J: TRBJ2-3; size: -; DNA: TGTGCCAGCAGCCGCCCAGGGAGCACAGATACGCAGTATTTT; CDR3: CASSRPGSTDTQYF
V: TRBV2; D: TRBD2; J: TRBJ2-7; size: -; DNA: TGTGCCAGCAGTAGACTAGCGGTCGAGCAGTACTTC; CDR3: CASSRLAVEQYF
V: TRBV5-6; D: -; J: TRBJ2-7; size: -; DNA: TGTGCCAGCAGCTTGAATCGCGAGCAGTACTTC; CDR3: CASSLNREQYF
V: TRBV10-1; D: -; J: TRBJ1-2; size: -; DNA: TGCGCCAGCGGCGACAGCTCCTATGGCTACACCTTC; CDR3: CASGDSSYGYTF
V: TRBV20-1; D: -; J: TRBJ1-1; size: -; DNA: TGCAGTACGACAGGGAACACTGAAGCTTTCTTT; CDR3: CSTTGNTEAFF
V: TRBV4-1; D: TRBD1; J: TRBJ2-7; size: -; DNA: TGCGCCAGCAGCCAAGCCACCACAGGGGGGAAGCAGTACTTC; CDR3: CASSQATTGGKQYF
V: TRBV6-2/TRBV6-3; D: TRBD2; J: TRBJ2-5; size: -; DNA: TGTGCCAGCAGTTACTGGCGGGGGAGTCAAGAGACCCAGTACTTC; CDR3: CASSYWRGSQETQYF
V: TRBV7-8; D: -; J: TRBJ2-7; size: once; DNA: TGTGCCAGCAGCTTAGCACCTCAGGGGCAGTACTTC; CDR3: CASSLAPQGQYF
V: TRBV27; D: TRBD2; J: TRBJ2-1; size: few; DNA: TGTGCCAGCAGACTAGCGGGGGGATACAATGAGCAGTTCTTC; CDR3: CASRLAGGYNEQFF
V: TRBV7-9; D: TRBD2; J: TRBJ2-3; size: -; DNA: TGTGCCAGCAGCTTAGGGACTAGCGGGCCCGGGAATACGCAGTATTTT; CDR3: CASSLGTSGPGNTQYF
V: TRBV4-3; D: -; J: TRBJ2-3; size: -; DNA: TGCGCCAGCAGCCAATCTCGGACTAGCACAGATACGCAGTATTTT; CDR3: CASSQSRTSTDTQYF
V: TRBV19; D: TRBD1; J: TRBJ1-4; size: once; DNA: TGTGCCAGTAGTCGACAGGGGGCAAGTGAAAAACTGTTTTTT; CDR3: CASSRQGASEKLFF
V: TRBV28; D: -; J: TRBJ1-5; size: -; DNA: TGTGCCAGCACCCGCGGGGGCGGCAATCAGCCCCAGCATTTT; CDR3: CASTRGGGNQPQHF
V: TRBV6-5; D: -; J: TRBJ1-2; size: -; DNA: TGTGCCAGCAGTTACCTGTATGGCTACACCTTC; CDR3: CASSYLYGYTF
V: TRBV30; D: -; J: TRBJ2-2; size: -; DNA: TGTGCCTGGAGTGTACTGAGGGCGCCCTTTCCCGGGGAGCTGTTTTTT; CDR3: CAWSVLRAPFPGELFF
V: TRBV5-6; D: TRBD2; J: TRBJ2-4; size: -; DNA: TGTGCCAGCAGCTCCCGGGGGGGGAGTGTTACCTCCCCTTACTTC; CDR3: CASSSRGGSVTSPYF
V: TRBV6-1; D: TRBD1; J: TRBJ1-6; size: -; DNA: TGTGCCAGCAGTGCTTCTGACAGGGGTACGTATTCACCCCTCCACTTT; CDR3: CASSASDRGTYSPLHF
V: TRBV5-4; D: TRBD2; J: TRBJ2-5; size: -; DNA: TGTGCCAGCAGCTTGAAGCGGGGGGGCTTCGCGGGAGAGACCCAGTACTTC; CDR3: CASSLKRGGFAGETQYF
V: TRBV28; D: -; J: TRBJ2-1; size: -; DNA: TGTGCCAGCAGTCGTACTAAGCGTGAGCAGTTCTTC; CDR3: CASSRTKREQFF
V: TRBV5-1; D: TRBD1; J: TRBJ2-2; size: -; DNA: TGCGCCAGCAGCCGACAGGGAGACACCGGGGAGCTGTTTTTT; CDR3: CASSRQGDTGELFF
V: TRBV19; D: -; J: TRBJ2-1; size: -; DNA: TGTGCCAGTAGTGTCACTGACTCCTCCCTCAATGAGCAGTTCTTC; CDR3: CASSVTDSSLNEQFF
V: TRBV18; D: TRBD1; J: TRBJ1-2; size: -; DNA: TGTGCCAGCTCACCGCTGAAGGGGGCGAGATATGGCTACACCTTC; CDR3: CASSPLKGARYGYTF
V: TRBV19; D: -; J: TRBJ1-5; size: -; DNA: TGTGCCAGTAGTACCAACAGGGTGGGGCAGCCCCAGCATTTT; CDR3: CASSTNRVGQPQHF
V: TRBV4-3; D: -; J: TRBJ2-4; size: -; DNA: TGCGCCAGCAGCCAAGAAACACCGAAGGCCAAAAACATTCAGTACTTC; CDR3: CASSQETPKAKNIQYF